This TCR beta chain is from a study of T cell changes during pregnancy in multiple sclerosis. CDR3 size: 15 residues. Losses at the gene ends were 5 bases for V and 0 bases for J; bases not matched to a gene: 5. CDR1 is SEHNR, CDR2 FQNEAQ, per germline (reference sequence). Clones were sequenced by immunoSEQ multiplex PCR, and TCRdb holds only the in-frame ones, with some missing. The repertoire holds tens of thousands of clones, with just over 90% as singletons. This clonotype was sampled from a female donor in good health, enrolled as a control in a pregnancy study. This chain connects TRBV7-9 to TRBJ2-7; the match to TRBD1 covers 9 bases. The starting material was peripheral blood, obtained in the second trimester of pregnancy. DNA of the CDR3: TGTGCCAGCAGCCCGAGGACAGGGGTCTCCTACGAGCAGTACTTC. It is translated as CASSPRTGVSYEQYF.